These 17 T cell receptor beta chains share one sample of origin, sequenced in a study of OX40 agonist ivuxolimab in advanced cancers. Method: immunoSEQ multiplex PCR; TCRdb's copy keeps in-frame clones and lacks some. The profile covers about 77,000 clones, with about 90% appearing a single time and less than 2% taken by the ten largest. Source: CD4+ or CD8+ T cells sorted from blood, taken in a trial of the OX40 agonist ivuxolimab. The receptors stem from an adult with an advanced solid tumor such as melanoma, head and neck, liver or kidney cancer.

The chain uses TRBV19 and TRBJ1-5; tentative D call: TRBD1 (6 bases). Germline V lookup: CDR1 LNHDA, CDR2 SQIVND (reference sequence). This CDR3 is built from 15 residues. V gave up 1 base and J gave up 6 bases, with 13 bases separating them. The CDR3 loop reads CASSIVAGASQPQHF. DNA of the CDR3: TGTGCCAGTAGTATAGTGGCAGGGGCGTCTCAGCCCCAGCATTTT.

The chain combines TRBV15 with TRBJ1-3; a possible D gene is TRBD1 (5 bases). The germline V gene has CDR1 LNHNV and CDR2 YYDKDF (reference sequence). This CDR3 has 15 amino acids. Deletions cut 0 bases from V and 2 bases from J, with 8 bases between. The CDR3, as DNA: TGTGCCACCAGCAGAGATTCAGGGCCTGGAAACACCATATATTTT. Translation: CATSRDSGPGNTIYF.

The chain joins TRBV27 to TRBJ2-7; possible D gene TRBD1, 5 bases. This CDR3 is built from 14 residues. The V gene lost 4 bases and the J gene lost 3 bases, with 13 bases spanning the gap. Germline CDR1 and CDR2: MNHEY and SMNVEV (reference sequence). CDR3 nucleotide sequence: TGTGCCAGCAGTTCAGACAGCCGCGACTACGAGCAGTACTTC. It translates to CASSSDSRDYEQYF.

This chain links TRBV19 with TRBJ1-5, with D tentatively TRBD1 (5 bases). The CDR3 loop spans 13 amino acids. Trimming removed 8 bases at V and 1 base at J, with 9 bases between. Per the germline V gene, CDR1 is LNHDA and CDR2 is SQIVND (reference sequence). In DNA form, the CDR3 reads TGTGCCAGTGCGGACATGAGCAATCAGCCCCAGCATTTT. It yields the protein CASADMSNQPQHF.

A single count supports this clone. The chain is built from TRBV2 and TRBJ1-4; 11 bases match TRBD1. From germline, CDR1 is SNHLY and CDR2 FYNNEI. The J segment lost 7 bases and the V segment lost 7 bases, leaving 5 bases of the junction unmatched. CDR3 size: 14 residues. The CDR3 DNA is TGTGCCAGCACCGTGGGGACAGGGGGTGAAAAACTGTTTTTT. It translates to CASTVGTGGEKLFF. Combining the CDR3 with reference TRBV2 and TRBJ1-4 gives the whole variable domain EPEVTQTPSHQVTQMGQEVILRCVPISNHLYFYWYRQILGQKVEFLVSFYNNEISEKSEIFDDQFSVERPDGSNFTLKIRSTKLEDSAMYFCASTVGTGGEKLFFGSGTQLSVL.

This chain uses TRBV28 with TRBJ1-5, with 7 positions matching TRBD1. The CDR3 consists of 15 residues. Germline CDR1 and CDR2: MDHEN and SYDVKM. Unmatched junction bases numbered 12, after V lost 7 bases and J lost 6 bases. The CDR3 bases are TGTGCCAGCACCCGCCCGGCAGGGACAGCTCAGCCCCAGCATTTT. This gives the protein CASTRPAGTAQPQHF.

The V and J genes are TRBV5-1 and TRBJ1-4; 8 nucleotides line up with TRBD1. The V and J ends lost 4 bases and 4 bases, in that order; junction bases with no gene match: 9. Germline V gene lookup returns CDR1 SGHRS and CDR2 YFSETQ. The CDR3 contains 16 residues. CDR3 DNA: TGCGCCAGCAGCCCGGGGACAGGAGCCTATAATGAAAAACTGTTTTTT. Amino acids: CASSPGTGAYNEKLFF.

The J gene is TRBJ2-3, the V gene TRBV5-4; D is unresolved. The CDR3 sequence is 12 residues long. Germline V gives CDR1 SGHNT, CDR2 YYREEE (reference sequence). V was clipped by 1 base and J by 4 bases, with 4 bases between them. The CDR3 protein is CASSLWADTQYF. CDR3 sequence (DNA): TGTGCCAGCAGCTTGTGGGCAGATACGCAGTATTTT.

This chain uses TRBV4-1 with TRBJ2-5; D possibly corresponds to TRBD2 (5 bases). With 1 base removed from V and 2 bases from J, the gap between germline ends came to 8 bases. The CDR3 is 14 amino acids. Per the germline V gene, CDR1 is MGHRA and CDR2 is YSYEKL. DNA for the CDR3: TGCGCCAGCAGCCAAGGGGCGGGTCAAGAGACCCAGTACTTC. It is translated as CASSQGAGQETQYF.

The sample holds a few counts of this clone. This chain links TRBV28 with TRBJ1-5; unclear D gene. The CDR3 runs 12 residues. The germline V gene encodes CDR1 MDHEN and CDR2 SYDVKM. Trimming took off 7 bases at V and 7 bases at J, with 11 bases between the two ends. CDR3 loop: CASTTPGQPQHF. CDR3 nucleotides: TGTGCCAGCACTACCCCGGGACAGCCCCAGCATTTT.

The CDR3 nucleotides read TGCGCCAGCAGCGGGTCGTCCGGGACTAGCGGGGCCTGGGGAGAGACCCAGTACTTC. Residues: CASSGSSGTSGAWGETQYF. V gene TRBV5-1 combines with J gene TRBJ2-5, with 13 bases matching TRBD2. Germline CDR1 SGHRS, CDR2 YFSETQ. With 4 bases clipped from V and 4 bases from J, the junction kept 16 bases outside the gene matches. The CDR3 consists of 19 residues.

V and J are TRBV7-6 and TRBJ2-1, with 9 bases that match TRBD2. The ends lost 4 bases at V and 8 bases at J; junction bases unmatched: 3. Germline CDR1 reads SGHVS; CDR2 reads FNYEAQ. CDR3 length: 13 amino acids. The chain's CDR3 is CASSWTSVDEQFF. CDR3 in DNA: TGTGCCAGCAGCTGGACTAGCGTGGATGAGCAGTTCTTC.

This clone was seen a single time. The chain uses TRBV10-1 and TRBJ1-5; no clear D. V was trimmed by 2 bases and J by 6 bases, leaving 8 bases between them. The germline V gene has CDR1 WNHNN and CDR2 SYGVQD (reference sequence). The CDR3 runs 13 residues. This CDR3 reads CASSEEVGQPQHF. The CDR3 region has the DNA TGCGCCAGCAGTGAGGAGGTGGGTCAGCCCCAGCATTTT.

CDR3 coding DNA: TGTGCCAGCAGCTTAGACGGGGGCACAGATACGCAGTATTTT. It codes for CASSLDGGTDTQYF. The J gene is TRBJ2-3, the V gene TRBV7-2, with a possible D match to TRBD2 (5 bases). Trimming removed 1 base from V and 1 base from J, with 6 bases in between. The germline V gene has CDR1 SGHTA and CDR2 FQGNSA. This CDR3 comprises 14 residues.

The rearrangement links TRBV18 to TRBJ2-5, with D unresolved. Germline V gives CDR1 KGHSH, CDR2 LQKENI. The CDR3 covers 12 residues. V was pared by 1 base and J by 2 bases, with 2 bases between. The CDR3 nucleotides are TGTGCCAGCTCACCACAACAAGAGACCCAGTACTTC. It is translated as CASSPQQETQYF.

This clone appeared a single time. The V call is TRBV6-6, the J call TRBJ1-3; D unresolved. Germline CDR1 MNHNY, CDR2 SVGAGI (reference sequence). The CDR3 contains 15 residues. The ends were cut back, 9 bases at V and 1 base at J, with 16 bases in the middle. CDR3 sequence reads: CASSVRISSGNTIYF. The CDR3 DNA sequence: TGTGCCAGTAGCGTTAGGATATCATCTGGAAACACCATATATTTT.

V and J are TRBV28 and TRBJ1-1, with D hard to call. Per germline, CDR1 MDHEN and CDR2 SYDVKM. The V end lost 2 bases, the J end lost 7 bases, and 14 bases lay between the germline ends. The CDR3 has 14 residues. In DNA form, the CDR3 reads TGTGCCAGCAGTTTAGGTCAGGCGGTGAGTGAAGCTTTCTTT. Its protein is CASSLGQAVSEAFF. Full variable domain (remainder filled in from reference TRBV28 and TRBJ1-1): DVKVTQSSRYLVKRTGEKVFLECVQDMDHENMFWYRQDPGLGLRLIYFSYDVKMKEKGDIPEGYSVSREKKERFSLILESASTNQTSMYLCASSLGQAVSEAFFGQGTRLTVV.